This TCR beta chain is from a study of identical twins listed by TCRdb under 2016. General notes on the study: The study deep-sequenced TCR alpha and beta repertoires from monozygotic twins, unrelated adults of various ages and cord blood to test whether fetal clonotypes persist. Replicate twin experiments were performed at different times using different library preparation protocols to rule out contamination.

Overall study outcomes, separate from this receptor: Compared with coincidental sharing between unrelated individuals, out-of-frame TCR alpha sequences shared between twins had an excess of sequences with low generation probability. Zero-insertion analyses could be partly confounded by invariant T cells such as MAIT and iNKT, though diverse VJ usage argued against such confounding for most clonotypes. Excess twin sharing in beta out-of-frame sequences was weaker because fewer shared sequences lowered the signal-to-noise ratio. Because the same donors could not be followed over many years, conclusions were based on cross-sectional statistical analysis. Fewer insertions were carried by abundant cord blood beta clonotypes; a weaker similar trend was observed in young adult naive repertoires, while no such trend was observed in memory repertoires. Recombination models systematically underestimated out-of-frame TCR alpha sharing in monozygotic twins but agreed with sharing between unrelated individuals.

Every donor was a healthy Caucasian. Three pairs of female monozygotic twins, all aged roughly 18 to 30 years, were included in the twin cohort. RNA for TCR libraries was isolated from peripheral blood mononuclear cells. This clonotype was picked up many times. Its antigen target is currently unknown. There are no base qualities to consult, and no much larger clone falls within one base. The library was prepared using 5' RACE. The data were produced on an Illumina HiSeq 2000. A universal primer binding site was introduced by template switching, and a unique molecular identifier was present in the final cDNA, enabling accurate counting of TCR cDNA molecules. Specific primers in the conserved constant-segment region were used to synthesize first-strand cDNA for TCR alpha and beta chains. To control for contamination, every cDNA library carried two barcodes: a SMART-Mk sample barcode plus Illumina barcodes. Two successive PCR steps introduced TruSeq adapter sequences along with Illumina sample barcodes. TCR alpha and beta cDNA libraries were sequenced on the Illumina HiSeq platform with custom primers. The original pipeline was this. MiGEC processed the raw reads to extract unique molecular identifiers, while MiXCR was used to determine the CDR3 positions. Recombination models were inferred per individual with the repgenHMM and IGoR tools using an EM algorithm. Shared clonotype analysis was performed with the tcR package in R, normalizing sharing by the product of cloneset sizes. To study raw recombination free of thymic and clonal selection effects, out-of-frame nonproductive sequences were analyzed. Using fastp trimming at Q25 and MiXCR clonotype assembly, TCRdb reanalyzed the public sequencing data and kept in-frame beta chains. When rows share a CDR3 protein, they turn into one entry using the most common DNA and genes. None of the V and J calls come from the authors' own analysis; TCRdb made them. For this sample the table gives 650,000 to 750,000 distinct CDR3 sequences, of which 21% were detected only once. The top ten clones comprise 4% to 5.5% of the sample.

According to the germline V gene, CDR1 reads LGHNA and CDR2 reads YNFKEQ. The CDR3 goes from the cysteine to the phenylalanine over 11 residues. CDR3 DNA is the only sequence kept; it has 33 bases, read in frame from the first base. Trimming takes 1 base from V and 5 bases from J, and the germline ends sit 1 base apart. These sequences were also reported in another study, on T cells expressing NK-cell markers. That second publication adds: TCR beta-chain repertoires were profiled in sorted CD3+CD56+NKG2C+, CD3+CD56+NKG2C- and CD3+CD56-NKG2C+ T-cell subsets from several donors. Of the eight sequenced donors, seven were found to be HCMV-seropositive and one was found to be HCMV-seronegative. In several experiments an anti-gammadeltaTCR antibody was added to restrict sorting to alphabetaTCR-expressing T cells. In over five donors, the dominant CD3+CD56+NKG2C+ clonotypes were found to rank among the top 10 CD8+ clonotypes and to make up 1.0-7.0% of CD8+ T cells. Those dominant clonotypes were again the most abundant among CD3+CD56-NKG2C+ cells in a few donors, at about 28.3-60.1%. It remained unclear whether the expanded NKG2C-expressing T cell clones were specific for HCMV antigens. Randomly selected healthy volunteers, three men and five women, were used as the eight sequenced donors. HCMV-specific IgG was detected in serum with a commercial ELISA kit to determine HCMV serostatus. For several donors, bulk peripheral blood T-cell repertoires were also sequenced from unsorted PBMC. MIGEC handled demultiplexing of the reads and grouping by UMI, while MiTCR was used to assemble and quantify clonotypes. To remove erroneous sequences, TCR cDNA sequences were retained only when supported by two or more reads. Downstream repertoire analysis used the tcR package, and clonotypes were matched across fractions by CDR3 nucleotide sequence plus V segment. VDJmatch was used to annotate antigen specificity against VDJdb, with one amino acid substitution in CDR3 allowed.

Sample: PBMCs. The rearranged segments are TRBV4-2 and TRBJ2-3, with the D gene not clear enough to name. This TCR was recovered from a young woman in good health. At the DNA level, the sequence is TGTGCCAGCAGCCAAGGAGATACGCAGTATTTT. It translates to CASSQGDTQYF.